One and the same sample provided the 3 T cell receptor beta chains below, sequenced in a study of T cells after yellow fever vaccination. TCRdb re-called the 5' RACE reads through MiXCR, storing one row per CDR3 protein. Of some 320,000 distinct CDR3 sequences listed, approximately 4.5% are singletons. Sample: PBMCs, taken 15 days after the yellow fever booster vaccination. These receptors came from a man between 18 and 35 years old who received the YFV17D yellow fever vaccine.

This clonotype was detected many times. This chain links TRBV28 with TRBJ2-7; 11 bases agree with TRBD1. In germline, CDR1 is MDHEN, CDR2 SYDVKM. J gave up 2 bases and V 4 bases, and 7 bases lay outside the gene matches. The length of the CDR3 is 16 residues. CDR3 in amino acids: CASSWTGGRGAYEQYF. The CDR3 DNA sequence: TGTGCCAGCAGTTGGACAGGGGGCAGGGGGGCCTACGAGCAGTACTTC.

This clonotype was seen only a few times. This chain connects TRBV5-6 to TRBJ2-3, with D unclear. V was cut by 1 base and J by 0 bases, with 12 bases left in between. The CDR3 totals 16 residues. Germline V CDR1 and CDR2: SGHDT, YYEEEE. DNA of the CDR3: TGTGCCAGCAGCTTGTTAATACACATCAGCACAGATACGCAGTATTTT. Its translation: CASSLLIHISTDTQYF.

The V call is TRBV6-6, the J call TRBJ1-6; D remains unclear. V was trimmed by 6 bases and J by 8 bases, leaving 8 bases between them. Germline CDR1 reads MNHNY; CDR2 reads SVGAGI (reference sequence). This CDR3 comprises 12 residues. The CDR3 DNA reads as TGTGCCAGCAGGGAGTACGATTCACCCCTCCACTTT. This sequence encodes CASREYDSPLHF.